Each of the 5 T cell receptor beta chains below was sequenced from the same sample in a study of cytomegalovirus exposure and HLA in healthy donors. Primers for the PCR totalled 60 Vbeta and 13 Jbeta. Clones were read by immunoSEQ multiplex PCR, and TCRdb kept only the in-frame ones, dropping some. The sample has 170,000 or so clones, about four fifths seen once; the top ten hold 1%. Sequencing used PBMCs. Source of these receptors: a woman aged 45-60 years in good health and CMV-seropositive.

The rearrangement joins TRBV27 to TRBJ2-7, with a possible D match to TRBD1 (5 bases). Trimming took off 5 bases at V and 4 bases at J, with 9 bases between the two ends. Germline CDR1 and CDR2: MNHEY and SMNVEV (reference sequence). The CDR3 extends over 12 amino acids. CDR3 region: CASSVQDYEQYF. The DNA for the CDR3 is TGTGCCAGCAGTGTACAGGATTACGAGCAGTACTTC.

A remark on this clone: At one boundary the junction diverges from the germline segment, which might be a read error. The genes are TRBV7-9 and TRBJ2-5; no reliable D call. Germline V gives CDR1 SEHNR, CDR2 FQNEAQ (reference sequence). The CDR3 is 14 residues long. The CDR3, as DNA: TGTTCCAGCAGCTTACCCCCCGGATCGGGGACCCAGTACTTC. It translates to CSSSLPPGSGTQYF.

In regard to this clone: A read error may account for a junction end that differs from germline. V is TRBV7-3 and J is TRBJ2-1, with D tentatively TRBD2 (7 bases). Germline values: CDR1 SGHTA, CDR2 FQGTGA. The CDR3 runs 14 residues. CDR3: CTSSSPGRGDEQFF. CDR3 DNA: TGTACCAGCAGCTCCCCGGGGAGGGGGGATGAGCAGTTCTTC.

The rearrangement uses TRBV7-2 and TRBJ1-6; 12 bases map to TRBD1. V lost 7 bases, J lost 13 bases, and 11 bases stayed unmatched. Per the germline V gene, CDR1 is SGHTA and CDR2 is FQGNSA. This CDR3 region has 15 residues. The CDR3 loop is CASTSVGDRGLPLHF. In nucleotides, the CDR3 is TGTGCCAGCACCTCCGTGGGGGACAGGGGGCTCCCCCTCCACTTT.

The rearrangement links TRBV5-1 to TRBJ2-7; D gene ambiguous. Trimming shortened V by 0 bases and J by 7 bases, and 11 bases separated the two germline ends. The CDR3 extends over 13 amino acids. Germline V gives CDR1 SGHRS, CDR2 YFSETQ. The CDR3 protein is CASSLVPSVEQYF. CDR3 nucleotide sequence: TGCGCCAGCAGCTTGGTCCCGAGTGTTGAGCAGTACTTC.